This passage covers 11 T cell receptor beta chains from one sample sequenced in a study of sequential checkpoint blockade in melanoma. The treatment denotes: randomized to nivolumab then ipilimumab (arm A) or the reverse (arm B). Assay: immunoSEQ multiplex PCR; the TCRdb copy retains only in-frame clones and omits some. The sample holds about 40,000 clones; just under 85% are singletons and the top ten take roughly 6%. Material: CD8+ T cells sorted from blood (inferred from file names), obtained from a patient given nivolumab and ipilimumab in sequence. These receptors were obtained from a human donor with melanoma.

J is TRBJ1-1 and V is TRBV6-6; no clear D. This CDR3 is built from 14 residues. V was pared by 10 bases and J by 0 bases, with 15 bases between. Germline CDR1 MNHNY, CDR2 SVGAGI (reference sequence). CDR3 in DNA: TGTGCCACCGAGACTGGCGTATTGAACACTGAAGCTTTCTTT. It specifies CATETGVLNTEAFF.

V is TRBV27 and J is TRBJ1-4; the D gene is possibly TRBD1 (5 bases). Germline CDR1 reads MNHEY; CDR2 reads SMNVEV (reference sequence). The V end lost 4 bases, the J end lost 8 bases, and 14 bases lay between the germline ends. This CDR3 comprises 14 residues. CDR3 in amino acids: CASSWGGEGEKLFF. The CDR3 DNA sequence: TGTGCCAGCAGTTGGGGGGGAGAGGGAGAAAAACTGTTTTTT.

This sequence joins TRBV21-1 and TRBJ1-5; whether TRBD1, the table's D call, matches the DNA was not checked. TRBV21-1 is marked as a pseudogene. CDR3 length: 13 residues. The CDR3 protein is CASRGQGNQPQHF. CDR3 bases: TGTGCCAGCAGGGGACAGGGTAATCAGCCCCAGCATTTT.

The genes are TRBV4-1 and TRBJ2-3; D is unclear. CDR1 is MGHRA and CDR2 is YSYEKL in the germline V gene. The CDR3 totals 16 residues. Trimming took off 1 base at V and 6 bases at J, with 17 bases between the two ends. CDR3 sequence reads: CASSQVGVVDGDTQYF. The CDR3 coding sequence is TGCGCCAGCAGCCAAGTGGGCGTCGTGGATGGGGATACGCAGTATTTT.

The chain is built from TRBV9 and TRBJ2-1; tentative D call: TRBD2 (6 bases). V shed 4 bases and J shed 5 bases, with 13 bases lying between them. The CDR3 length is 14 residues. Germline V CDR1 and CDR2: SGDLS, YYNGEE. The CDR3 nucleotides read TGTGCCAGCAGCCCGAAGCGGGCCCACAATGAGCAGTTCTTC. This translates into CASSPKRAHNEQFF.

J is TRBJ2-3 and V is TRBV10-3; TRBD2 matches at 14 bases. Germline CDR1 is ENHRY and CDR2 is SYGVKD. The J segment lost 0 bases and the V segment lost 8 bases, leaving 7 bases of the junction unmatched. The CDR3 has 17 residues. The chain's CDR3 is CAIGGLAGVISTDTQYF. The CDR3 DNA reads TGTGCCATCGGGGGACTAGCGGGGGTCATTAGCACAGATACGCAGTATTTT.

By sample share, this clone is medium-sized (0.01 to 0.1%). The V gene is TRBV21-1, the J gene TRBJ2-5; TRBD1 reflects the table's D call only, with no check against the DNA. TRBV21-1 is a pseudogene segment. The CDR3 covers 23 residues. CDR3 region: CASSKAADLYLRDRPSSQETQYF. The DNA for the CDR3 is TGTGCCAGCAGCAAAGCGGCGGATCTCTATTTGCGGGACAGGCCTTCATCTCAAGAGACCCAGTACTTC.

The J gene is TRBJ1-3, the V gene TRBV27; 7 nucleotides match TRBD1. The germline CDR1 and CDR2 sequences are MNHEY and SMNVEV (reference sequence). V trimming: 2 bases; J trimming: 3 bases; junction bases outside the gene matches: 4. This CDR3 region has 15 residues. CDR3: CASSLEGAVGNTIYF. As DNA, the CDR3 is TGTGCCAGCAGTTTAGAGGGGGCCGTTGGAAACACCATATATTTT.

This clone was seen a single time. V and J are TRBV6-1 and TRBJ1-2, with D possibly being TRBD1 (5 bases). The germline CDR1 and CDR2 sequences are MNHNS and SASEGT. This CDR3 is 12 amino acids long. V was shortened by 2 bases and J by 7 bases, with 8 bases between the two germline ends. CDR3 protein: CASSESGGGYTF. The CDR3 bases are TGTGCCAGCAGTGAAAGCGGGGGTGGCTACACCTTC.

The chain couples TRBV5-8 to TRBJ2-3; D possibly corresponds to TRBD1 (6 bases). V lost 4 bases and J 2 bases, leaving 17 bases between the germline ends. Germline CDR1 is SGHTS and CDR2 is YDEGEE. This CDR3 has 16 residues. The chain's CDR3 is CASSLGQNYITDTQYF. The CDR3 nucleotides read TGTGCCAGCAGCCTCGGACAGAATTATATCACAGATACGCAGTATTTT. The full variable domain, in which reference TRBV5-8 and TRBJ2-3 provide the parts outside the CDR3, is EAGVTQSPTHLIKTRGQQATLRCSPISGHTSVYWYQQALGLGLQFLLWYDEGEERNRGNFPPRFSGRQFPNYSSELNVNALELEDSALYLCASSLGQNYITDTQYFGPGTRLTVL.

This chain uses TRBV27 with TRBJ2-1; 11 bases fit TRBD2. Germline V gene lookup returns CDR1 MNHEY and CDR2 SMNVEV (reference sequence). V was pared by 6 bases and J by 7 bases, with 8 bases of the junction left unmatched. CDR3 length: 15 amino acids. CDR3 amino acids: CASRPLAGGLNEQFF. The CDR3 nucleotides read TGTGCCAGCAGACCGCTAGCGGGAGGTTTGAATGAGCAGTTCTTC.